Listed here is a single T cell receptor beta chain. Adults between about 18 and 89 years of age took part from fewer than 30 US areas. Clinical history reported by participants formed the basis on which cohorts were assigned. The sample is drawn from a study of blood T cell repertoires in COVID-19. Background on the study: PBMCs, B-cell-depleted T cells, or T cells were the source of the cDNA or gDNA that made up the material.

Original handling: Reference gene primer amplification gave nucleated cell count estimates. The assay was immunoSEQ multiplex PCR, and TCRdb's table has in-frame clones only and misses some. That table gives V, J and clone size, and the DNA gave D and trimming. Seen here are around 500,000 clones, roughly 90% observed once, and the top ten hold less than 2%. Material for sequencing was PBMCs or T cells enriched from blood (not recorded which). The TCR was taken from a woman between 40 and 55 years old who had recovered from COVID-19.

The CDR3 bases are TGTGCCAGTAGTATGGGGGGTTGGGGCCAAGAGACCCAGTACTTC. Residues: CASSMGGWGQETQYF. This chain connects TRBV19 to TRBJ2-5; D might be TRBD2 (6 bases). Trimming shortened V by 3 bases and J by 1 base, and 12 bases separated the two germline ends. Looked up from germline, CDR1 is LNHDA and CDR2 is SQIVND (reference sequence). CDR3 size: 15 residues.